This is a list of T cell receptor beta chains from one sample in a study of T cell responses to AZD1222 COVID-19 vaccine. The assay was immunoSEQ multiplex PCR, and TCRdb's table has in-frame clones only and misses some. The data show about 140,000 clones, with about 91% seen just once and around 3.3% held by the top ten. The sequenced sample was peripheral blood, obtained 28 days after the second AZD1222 dose. The receptors were sampled from an adult who received the AZD1222 COVID-19 vaccine. CDR3s leave out the opening cysteine and the closing phenylalanine or tryptophan. Each record gives: J gene, clone size, V gene, CDR3 protein. Size values are once, few and many counts, or a class for expanded clones, and some rows have none.

TRBJ1-5	-	TRBV4-3	ASSGGSNQPQH
TRBJ2-7	-	TRBV23-1	ARNGRGYEQY
TRBJ2-2	-	TRBV2	ASRRAVGLNTGELF
TRBJ2-1	-	TRBV5-3	ARSPWTSGSSSEQF
TRBJ2-7	-	TRBV7-9	ASSKPPDYEQY
TRBJ2-1	-	TRBV29-1	SVEVTRGQF
TRBJ2-7	-	TRBV10-3	AISESEGPSYEQY
TRBJ2-1	-	TRBV19	ASSRGTAGPPVGQF
TRBJ2-3	-	TRBV7-2	ASSSSPRIDTQY
TRBJ2-5	once	TRBV29-1	SVLAGGETQY
TRBJ1-1	-	TRBV14	ASSQTRTGTEAF
TRBJ2-1	few	TRBV7-9	ASSLRETSEQF
TRBJ2-3	-	TRBV27	ASSFWASTDTQY
TRBJ2-7	few	TRBV6-2/TRBV6-3	ASSYPPDRPGEQY